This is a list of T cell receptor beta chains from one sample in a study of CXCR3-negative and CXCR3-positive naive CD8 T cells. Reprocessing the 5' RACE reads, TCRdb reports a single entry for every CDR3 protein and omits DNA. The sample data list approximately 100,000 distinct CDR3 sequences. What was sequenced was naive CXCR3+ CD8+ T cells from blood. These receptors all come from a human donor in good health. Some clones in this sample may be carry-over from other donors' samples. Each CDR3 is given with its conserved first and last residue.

CDR3 protein: CSVTGEAETLGYTF
CDR3 length: 14
V gene: TRBV29-1
J gene: TRBJ1-2

CDR3 protein: CASSSPGVGEFF
CDR3 length: 12
V gene: TRBV7-8
J gene: TRBJ2-1

CDR3 protein: CSATFRGGTYNEQFF
CDR3 length: 15
V gene: TRBV20-1
J gene: TRBJ2-1

CDR3 protein: CSAIDRGHYEQCF
CDR3 length: 13
V gene: TRBV20-1
J gene: TRBJ2-7

CDR3 protein: CASSSQGAGGNEQFF
CDR3 length: 15
V gene: TRBV12-3/TRBV12-4
J gene: TRBJ2-1

CDR3 protein: CASSSDRVAETQYF
CDR3 length: 14
V gene: TRBV6-2/TRBV6-3
J gene: TRBJ2-5

CDR3 protein: CATSDPYDEQFF
CDR3 length: 12
V gene: TRBV24-1
J gene: TRBJ2-1

CDR3 protein: CSVDSYDTEAFF
CDR3 length: 12
V gene: TRBV29-1
J gene: TRBJ1-1

CDR3 protein: CASTRGIRNTGELFF
CDR3 length: 15
V gene: TRBV28
J gene: TRBJ2-2

CDR3 protein: CASGQHSNQPQHF
CDR3 length: 13
V gene: TRBV6-5
J gene: TRBJ1-5

CDR3 protein: CASSASGMNSWEQFF
CDR3 length: 15
V gene: TRBV7-3
J gene: TRBJ2-1

CDR3 protein: CASSPTGQGAYTGELFF
CDR3 length: 17
V gene: TRBV5-1
J gene: TRBJ2-2

CDR3 protein: CASSFLPGNNEQFF
CDR3 length: 14
V gene: TRBV5-1
J gene: TRBJ2-1

CDR3 protein: CSGRGSDALETQYF
CDR3 length: 14
V gene: TRBV29-1
J gene: TRBJ2-5

CDR3 protein: CSARLGGEVTEAFF
CDR3 length: 14
V gene: TRBV20-1
J gene: TRBJ1-1

CDR3 protein: CSVSDTRGVVTEAFF
CDR3 length: 15
V gene: TRBV29-1
J gene: TRBJ1-1

CDR3 protein: CASSQGVTGGVQGQFF
CDR3 length: 16
V gene: TRBV4-2
J gene: TRBJ2-1

CDR3 protein: CASSLYPGTSGSFNEQFF
CDR3 length: 18
V gene: TRBV7-3
J gene: TRBJ2-1

CDR3 protein: CSVGGGNGYTF
CDR3 length: 11
V gene: TRBV29-1
J gene: TRBJ1-2

CDR3 protein: CASSGGQGYTRELFF
CDR3 length: 15
V gene: TRBV7-6
J gene: TRBJ2-2

CDR3 protein: CSVAPGTGGAGETQYF
CDR3 length: 16
V gene: TRBV29-1
J gene: TRBJ2-5

CDR3 protein: CASSHLTGEIQWEQFF
CDR3 length: 16
V gene: TRBV14
J gene: TRBJ2-1

CDR3 protein: CSARDVGTYEQYF
CDR3 length: 13
V gene: TRBV20-1
J gene: TRBJ2-7

CDR3 protein: CSVEDRQRSNGYTF
CDR3 length: 14
V gene: TRBV29-1
J gene: TRBJ1-2

CDR3 protein: CSVEDTSEQYF
CDR3 length: 11
V gene: TRBV29-1
J gene: TRBJ2-7

CDR3 protein: CASSLLSRGETQYF
CDR3 length: 14
V gene: TRBV28
J gene: TRBJ2-5

CDR3 protein: CASSEASPWDSNQPQHF
CDR3 length: 17
V gene: TRBV6-1
J gene: TRBJ1-5

CDR3 protein: CASSKDFRGGYWETQYF
CDR3 length: 17
V gene: TRBV21-1
J gene: TRBJ2-5

CDR3 protein: CASSSISGQGANEQFF
CDR3 length: 16
V gene: TRBV7-8
J gene: TRBJ2-1

CDR3 protein: CASSPQAGTATYEQYF
CDR3 length: 16
V gene: TRBV5-5
J gene: TRBJ2-7

CDR3 protein: CASSLRGQTYEQYF
CDR3 length: 14
V gene: TRBV28
J gene: TRBJ2-7

CDR3 protein: CASSGQGVTGELFF
CDR3 length: 14
V gene: TRBV6-2/TRBV6-3
J gene: TRBJ2-2

CDR3 protein: CASSLGWTDSYEQYF
CDR3 length: 15
V gene: TRBV5-6
J gene: TRBJ2-7

CDR3 protein: CASSFEGTREQYF
CDR3 length: 13
V gene: TRBV7-7
J gene: TRBJ2-7

CDR3 protein: CASSHLGTSGFSSYNEQFF
CDR3 length: 19
V gene: TRBV3-1
J gene: TRBJ2-1

CDR3 protein: CSVEFGLRGESAGDTQYF
CDR3 length: 18
V gene: TRBV29-1
J gene: TRBJ2-3

CDR3 protein: CASSGQGSNEQYF
CDR3 length: 13
V gene: TRBV7-9
J gene: TRBJ2-7

CDR3 protein: CASSLAKGQIQETQYF
CDR3 length: 16
V gene: TRBV5-1
J gene: TRBJ2-5

CDR3 protein: CASSQGTGIYNEQFF
CDR3 length: 15
V gene: TRBV4-3
J gene: TRBJ2-1

CDR3 protein: CASSQTSGVSDTQYF
CDR3 length: 15
V gene: TRBV14
J gene: TRBJ2-3

CDR3 protein: CSVEVGSAQYF
CDR3 length: 11
V gene: TRBV29-1
J gene: TRBJ2-3

CDR3 protein: CASSSTSGSTPIYEQYF
CDR3 length: 17
V gene: TRBV7-9
J gene: TRBJ2-7

CDR3 protein: CASSLKTGLGKEWDEQFF
CDR3 length: 18
V gene: TRBV7-8
J gene: TRBJ2-1

CDR3 protein: CASRGGNEQFF
CDR3 length: 11
V gene: TRBV5-1
J gene: TRBJ2-1

CDR3 protein: CSGRDLFSYEQYF
CDR3 length: 13
V gene: TRBV20-1
J gene: TRBJ2-7

CDR3 protein: CSVEEGAGNEQFF
CDR3 length: 13
V gene: TRBV29-1
J gene: TRBJ2-1

CDR3 protein: CASSYRRDQKTEAFF
CDR3 length: 15
V gene: TRBV10-1
J gene: TRBJ1-1

CDR3 protein: CSVEDMGNEQYF
CDR3 length: 12
V gene: TRBV29-1
J gene: TRBJ2-7

CDR3 protein: CSPVGQNNEQFF
CDR3 length: 12
V gene: TRBV29-1
J gene: TRBJ2-1

CDR3 protein: CASTKAGINDEQFF
CDR3 length: 14
V gene: TRBV28
J gene: TRBJ2-1

CDR3 protein: CASSSTAFEAFF
CDR3 length: 12
V gene: TRBV5-6
J gene: TRBJ1-1

CDR3 protein: CSVERQNEAFF
CDR3 length: 11
V gene: TRBV29-1
J gene: TRBJ1-1

CDR3 protein: CASSPGQLGSPLHF
CDR3 length: 14
V gene: TRBV5-6
J gene: TRBJ1-6

CDR3 protein: CASTYRVDEAFF
CDR3 length: 12
V gene: TRBV2
J gene: TRBJ1-1